A single sample gave rise to the 16 T cell receptor beta chains below, sequenced in a study of beta chain features in type 1 diabetes (dated by TCRdb to 2017 to 2018). To prepare the library, the immunoSEQ multiplex PCR assay was applied. The entire isolated RNA was reverse transcribed using the High Capacity cDNA Reverse Transcription Kit, and thus expressed TCRB transcripts were sequenced. TCRdb took this table from immuneACCESS and kept in-frame rearrangements with V and J called. Such tables lack part of the clones; where checked against another copy, unresolved V genes explain under half of the gap, and the rest is unexplained. Present in this sample are under 800,000 clones, about a sixth of which were seen just once. The ten biggest clones cover about 0.087% of the sample. Sequences were obtained from naive CD4+ T cells from blood. Per the publication, the cell subset or site label means: true naive CD4+ T cells. These receptor sequences come from a man between 18 and 29 years old in good health.

This clone showed up just a few times. The gene calls are TRBV28 and TRBJ2-1; D is uncertain. Germline assignment: CDR1 MDHEN and CDR2 SYDVKM. The V end was cut by 7 bases, the J end by 3 bases, with 13 bases between. The CDR3 is 14 residues long. Here the CDR3 DNA reads TGTGCCAGCAAGAGTAATGGACGCTACAATGAGCAGTTCTTC. Amino acids: CASKSNGRYNEQFF.

The V gene is TRBV4-1, the J gene TRBJ1-1; 7 bases align to TRBD1. The CDR3 contains 15 residues. CDR1 is MGHRA and CDR2 is YSYEKL in the germline V gene. V lost 4 bases, J lost 1 base, and 6 bases stayed unmatched. CDR3 DNA: TGCGCCAGCAGCCCCGGGAACAGGGGGAACACTGAAGCTTTCTTT. Translation: CASSPGNRGNTEAFF.

The rearrangement uses TRBV15 and TRBJ2-2; no definite D call. Trimming removed 0 bases from V and 4 bases from J, with 6 bases in between. Per germline, CDR1 LNHNV and CDR2 YYDKDF (reference sequence). The CDR3 is made up of 14 amino acids. The CDR3 spells CATSRDYSTGELFF. CDR3 bases: TGTGCCACCAGCAGAGATTACAGCACCGGGGAGCTGTTTTTT.

The chain links TRBV7-2 to TRBJ2-7; weak D call: TRBD1 (6 bases). CDR3 length: 16 residues. CDR1 and CDR2 from the germline V gene are SGHTA and FQGNSA. The V end lost 5 bases, the J end lost 3 bases, and 20 bases lay between the germline ends. CDR3 DNA: TGTGCCAGCAGCCTAAGGTACAGGGCCCTGTACTACGAGCAGTACTTC. The encoded protein is CASSLRYRALYYEQYF.

This clone showed up just once. The rearrangement links TRBV28 to TRBJ1-2; D is perhaps TRBD1 (5 bases). The CDR3 totals 14 residues. Germline V gene data show CDR1 as MDHEN and CDR2 as SYDVKM. Trimming took off 7 bases at V and 8 bases at J, with 20 bases between the two ends. The CDR3 spells CASTFQGGAPGYTF. CDR3 DNA sequence: TGTGCCAGCACTTTTCAAGGTGGGGCACCGGGCTACACCTTC.

This clone was observed a few times. This chain uses TRBV7-3 with TRBJ2-6; TRBD2 agrees at 7 bases. Trimming cost V 4 bases and J 2 bases; bases outside gene matches: 2. Germline CDR1 reads SGHTA; CDR2 reads FQGTGA. The CDR3 spans 15 residues. The CDR3 region is CASSWTRPGANVLTF. CDR3 nucleotides: TGTGCCAGCAGCTGGACTAGACCTGGGGCCAACGTCCTGACTTTC. Drawing the rest from reference TRBV7-3 and TRBJ2-6, the complete variable domain is GAGVSQTPSNKVTEKGKYVELRCDPISGHTALYWYRQSLGQGPEFLIYFQGTGAADDSGLPNDRFFAVRPEGSVSTLKIQRTERGDSAVYLCASSWTRPGANVLTFGAGSRLTVL.

This clone was counted only a few times. The chain uses TRBV7-2 and TRBJ2-3; D not certain. Germline CDR1 SGHTA, CDR2 FQGNSA. Trimming removed 1 base at V and 2 bases at J, with 7 bases between. This CDR3 is built from 14 residues. CDR3 in DNA: TGTGCCAGCAGCTTAGTCAGTTCCACAGATACGCAGTATTTT. It translates to CASSLVSSTDTQYF.

This sequence joins TRBV6-5 and TRBJ2-3; 9 nucleotides match TRBD2. The CDR3 length is 14 residues. Germline loops: CDR1 MNHEY, CDR2 SVGAGI. After removal of 7 bases from V and 0 bases from J, the junction contained 2 bases not matched to a gene. CDR3 DNA: TGTGCCAGCAAGCGGGAGGAGAGCACAGATACGCAGTATTTT. This sequence encodes CASKREESTDTQYF.

The V gene is TRBV28, the J gene TRBJ2-7; 13 bases match TRBD2. CDR3 size: 15 residues. Germline V gene sequence: CDR1 MDHEN, CDR2 SYDVKM. With V trimmed by 6 bases and J by 7 bases, 9 bases remained unmatched. CDR3 protein: CASSPTSGRANEQYF. The DNA of the CDR3 is TGTGCCAGCAGCCCAACTAGCGGGAGGGCCAATGAGCAGTACTTC. The entire variable domain, with the rest obtained from reference TRBV28 and TRBJ2-7, is as follows: DVKVTQSSRYLVKRTGEKVFLECVQDMDHENMFWYRQDPGLGLRLIYFSYDVKMKEKGDIPEGYSVSREKKERFSLILESASTNQTSMYLCASSPTSGRANEQYFGPGTRLTVT.

V usage is TRBV9 and J usage is TRBJ2-1; no reliable D call. Germline values: CDR1 SGDLS, CDR2 YYNGEE. The CDR3 has 15 residues. The V and J ends lost 4 bases and 8 bases respectively, with 19 bases between them. The CDR3 protein is CASSPNMGMMHEQFF. CDR3 in DNA: TGTGCCAGCAGCCCTAACATGGGTATGATGCATGAGCAGTTCTTC. The full variable domain, rest sourced from reference TRBV9 and TRBJ2-1, is DSGVTQTPKHLITATGQRVTLRCSPRSGDLSVYWYQQSLDQGLQFLIQYYNGEERAKGNILERFSAQQFPDLHSELNLSSLELGDSALYFCASSPNMGMMHEQFFGPGTRLTVL.

CDR3: CASSLDRPNSPLHF. The DNA of the CDR3 is TGCGCCAGCAGTTTGGACAGGCCGAATTCACCCCTCCACTTT. This chain links TRBV10-2 with TRBJ1-6; TRBD1 aligns across 7 bases. V was clipped by 5 bases and J by 7 bases; unmatched bases: 5. Germline values: CDR1 WSHSY, CDR2 SAAADI. The CDR3 runs to 14 residues.

V gene TRBV18 combines with J gene TRBJ2-1, with D unresolved. CDR1 and CDR2 from the germline V gene are KGHSH and LQKENI. The V end was cut by 10 bases, the J end by 0 bases, with 13 bases between. CDR3 size: 14 residues. The CDR3 region is CATTPESSYNEQFF. As DNA, the CDR3 is TGTGCCACTACACCGGAAAGCTCCTACAATGAGCAGTTCTTC.

The V gene is TRBV10-3, the J gene TRBJ1-2; D is possibly TRBD1 (5 bases). V was shortened by 11 bases and J by 8 bases, with 21 bases between the two germline ends. The CDR3 length is 13 residues. CDR1 ENHRY and CDR2 SYGVKD come from the germline V gene. CDR3 sequence reads: CAVSTGTLVGYTF. The CDR3 DNA reads as TGTGCCGTCTCGACCGGGACGCTTGTGGGCTACACCTTC.

The chain has TRBV6-5 and TRBJ1-5; 10 nucleotides match TRBD1. This CDR3 is 14 amino acids long. Germline V lookup: CDR1 MNHEY, CDR2 SVGAGI. Trimming took 5 bases from V and 5 from J; bases not matched to a gene: 3. CDR3 loop: CASSPTGGHQPQHF. The CDR3 DNA reads TGTGCCAGCAGTCCGACAGGGGGCCATCAGCCCCAGCATTTT.

A remark on this clone: One junction end does not reproduce the germline sequence, and a read error may be involved. This chain joins TRBV9 and TRBJ1-5; D is ambiguous. The CDR3 is made up of 13 amino acids. The germline CDR1 and CDR2 sequences are SGDLS and YYNGEE. CDR3 region: CAGSVHSNQPQHF. DNA for the CDR3: TGTGCCGGCAGCGTACATAGCAATCAGCCCCAGCATTTT.

This clone was seen only a few times. The V and J genes are TRBV28 and TRBJ1-4; D unclear. The CDR3 has 14 amino acids. V lost 2 bases and J 0 bases, leaving 4 bases between the germline ends. From germline, CDR1 is MDHEN and CDR2 SYDVKM. The CDR3 loop reads CASSLRPTNEKLFF. CDR3 coding DNA: TGTGCCAGCAGTTTAAGGCCAACTAATGAAAAACTGTTTTTT.